Listed below are T cell receptor beta chains from one sample, sequenced in a study of blood T cell repertoires in COVID-19. Some clones are missing from TCRdb's copy, which holds only in-frame ones; the method was immunoSEQ multiplex PCR. Altogether fewer than 250,000 clones are present, around 80% being singletons, with the ten largest covering roughly 2.9%. The sample comprised peripheral blood. The source of these receptors is a man aged 45-65 years with active or convalescent COVID-19. Each CDR3 is given with its conserved first and last residue. Fields, in order: D gene, J gene, V gene, clone size, CDR3 protein, CDR3 DNA. The D gene is left open where the match is weak. Size is stated for part of the rows, as once, few or many counts, or as a class when the clone is expanded.

>TRBD1|TRBJ1-1|TRBV6-6|.
CASSRGQGMNTEAFF
TGTGCCAGCAGCAGAGGACAGGGGATGAACACTGAAGCTTTCTTT
>.|TRBJ2-3|TRBV30|.
CAWSVARYTDTQYF
TGTGCCTGGAGTGTAGCCAGGTACACAGATACGCAGTATTTT
>TRBD1|TRBJ1-2|TRBV7-2|.
CASSPGQGRLYGYTF
TGTGCCAGCAGCCCCGGACAGGGAAGGCTCTATGGCTACACCTTC
>TRBD1|TRBJ1-2|TRBV10-3|.
CAAFDRAGDYGYTF
TGTGCCGCCTTTGACAGGGCAGGGGACTATGGCTACACCTTC
>TRBD1|TRBJ1-4|TRBV7-9|.
CASSPGTGENEKLFF
TGTGCCAGCAGCCCCGGGACAGGCGAAAATGAAAAACTGTTTTTT
>TRBD1|TRBJ1-6|TRBV7-9|.
CASSPLSGGSPLHF
TGTGCCAGCAGCCCACTGTCAGGGGGTTCACCCCTCCACTTT
>TRBD1|TRBJ1-2|TRBV4-1|once
CASSPRQGAYGYTF
TGCGCCAGCAGCCCCCGACAGGGCGCCTATGGCTACACCTTC
>.|TRBJ2-7|TRBV10-2|.
CASSRGGSYEQYF
TGCGCCAGCAGCCGGGGTGGCTCCTACGAGCAGTACTTC
>.|TRBJ1-1|TRBV30|.
CAWSRGRPEAFF
TGTGCCTGGAGCCGAGGGAGACCAGAAGCTTTCTTT
>.|TRBJ1-5|TRBV19|.
CASSVGQNYQPQHF
TGTGCCAGTAGTGTCGGACAGAACTATCAGCCCCAGCATTTT
>TRBD2|TRBJ2-1|TRBV9|.
CASSVDPSGRAWNEQFF
TGTGCCAGCAGCGTTGACCCTAGCGGGAGGGCTTGGAATGAGCAGTTCTTC
>TRBD2|TRBJ2-1|TRBV5-1|.
CASSWGTSGSEQFF
TGCGCCAGCAGCTGGGGGACTAGCGGGAGTGAGCAGTTCTTC
>TRBD2|TRBJ2-7|TRBV7-8|.
CASSPPQGLAGYEQYF
TGTGCCAGCAGCCCCCCCCAGGGACTAGCGGGCTACGAGCAGTACTTC
>.|TRBJ1-6|TRBV18|.
CASSPSGGQVARSPLHF
TGTGCCAGCTCACCCAGTGGGGGACAAGTGGCCAGGTCACCCCTCCACTTT
>.|TRBJ2-7|TRBV3-1/TRBV3-2|.
CASSQGVLEQYF
TGTGCCAGCAGCCAAGGTGTCTTGGAGCAGTACTTC
>.|TRBJ1-5|TRBV5-1|.
CASSPSGWQGQPQHF
TGCGCCAGCAGCCCCTCGGGGTGGCAAGGTCAGCCCCAGCATTTT
>.|TRBJ2-3|TRBV10-3|.
CAISESERAGTQYF
TGTGCCATCAGTGAGTCGGAGAGAGCGGGTACGCAGTATTTT
>TRBD1|TRBJ1-5|TRBV9|.
CASSPGQGKQPQHF
TGTGCCAGCAGCCCCGGACAGGGGAAACAGCCCCAGCATTTT
>.|TRBJ2-5|TRBV28|once
CASSSSRRIKRVAQETQYF
TGTGCCAGCAGCTCATCTCGTAGAATTAAGCGCGTGGCCCAAGAGACCCAGTACTTC
>.|TRBJ1-3|TRBV5-6|.
CASSGGRQVSRGNTIYF
TGTGCCAGCAGCGGGGGAAGACAGGTTTCCAGAGGAAACACCATATATTTT
>.|TRBJ2-3|TRBV9|.
CASSEDLAPAYTQYF
TGTGCCAGCAGCGAAGACTTAGCCCCCGCTTATACGCAGTATTTT
>.|TRBJ1-1|TRBV7-9|.
CASSLEGVTEAFF
TGTGCCAGCAGCTTAGAGGGGGTCACTGAAGCTTTCTTT
>TRBD1|TRBJ2-1|TRBV28|.
CASKPPGQGARNEQFF
TGTGCCAGCAAACCTCCGGGACAGGGGGCGAGGAATGAGCAGTTCTTC
>.|TRBJ2-1|TRBV10-3|.
CAISEYEARAEQFF
TGTGCCATCAGTGAATATGAGGCGCGGGCTGAGCAGTTCTTC
>TRBD2|TRBJ2-5|TRBV18|.
CASSPQATSGGKETQYF
TGTGCCAGCTCACCACAAGCGACTAGCGGGGGGAAAGAGACCCAGTACTTC